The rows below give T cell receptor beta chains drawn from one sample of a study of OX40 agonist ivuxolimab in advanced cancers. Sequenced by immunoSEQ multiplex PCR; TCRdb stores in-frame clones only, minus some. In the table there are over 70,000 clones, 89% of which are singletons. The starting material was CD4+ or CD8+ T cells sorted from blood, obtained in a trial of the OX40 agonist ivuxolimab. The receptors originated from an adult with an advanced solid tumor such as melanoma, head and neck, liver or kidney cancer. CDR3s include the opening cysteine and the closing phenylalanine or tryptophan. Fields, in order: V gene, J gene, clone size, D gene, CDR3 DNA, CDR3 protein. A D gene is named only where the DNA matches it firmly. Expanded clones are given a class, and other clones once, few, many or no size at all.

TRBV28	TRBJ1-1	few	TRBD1	TGTGCCAGCAGTGCAACCACAGGGGCACTTGAAGCTTTCTTT	CASSATTGALEAFF
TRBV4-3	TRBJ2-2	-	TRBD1	TGCGCCAGCAGCCCCCATCTGACAGGGGGAACCGGGGAGCTGTTTTTT	CASSPHLTGGTGELFF
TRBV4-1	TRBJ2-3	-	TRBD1	TGCGCCAGCAGCCAACAAGGGGGCGCGGGACAGGCCACAGATACGCAGTATTTT	CASSQQGGAGQATDTQYF
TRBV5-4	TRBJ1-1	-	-	TGTGCCAGCAGCGCCCGTCCCCCCGCAGACACTGAAGCTTTCTTT	CASSARPPADTEAFF
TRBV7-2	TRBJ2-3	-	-	TGTGCCAGCAGCCCCAGAGGACCAGATACGCAGTATTTT	CASSPRGPDTQYF
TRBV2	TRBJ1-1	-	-	TGTGTCAGCACCCTTAGCTGGAACACTGAAGCTTTCTTT	CVSTLSWNTEAFF
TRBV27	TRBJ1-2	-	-	TGTGCCAGCAGTTTAGGGGGGGCCTATGGCTACACCTTC	CASSLGGAYGYTF
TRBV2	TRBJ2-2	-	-	TGTGCCAGCAGTGAAGATATAGTTGGGGCCGGGGAGCTGTTTTTT	CASSEDIVGAGELFF
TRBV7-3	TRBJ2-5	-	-	TGTGCCAGCAGCCCTACTAGTACCCAAGAGACCCAGTACTTC	CASSPTSTQETQYF
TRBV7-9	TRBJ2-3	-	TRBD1	TGTGCCAGCAGCTTAGTGTCGGGACAGCCCACAGATACGCAGTATTTT	CASSLVSGQPTDTQYF
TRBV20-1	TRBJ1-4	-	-	TGCAGTGCTAGAGGGCTGGAAAAACTGTTTTTT	CSARGLEKLFF
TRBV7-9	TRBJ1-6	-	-	TGTGCCAGCAGCTCCTCGCTCGGGGGTGGGGGGTCACCCCTCCACTTT	CASSSSLGGGGSPLHF
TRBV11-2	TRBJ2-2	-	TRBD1	TGTGCCAGCACCTGGGACAGGTCATACACCGGGGAGCTGTTTTTT	CASTWDRSYTGELFF
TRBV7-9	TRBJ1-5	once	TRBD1	TGTGCCAGCAGCCTATCGGGACAGGGGGGCGGTCAGCCCCAGCATTTT	CASSLSGQGGGQPQHF
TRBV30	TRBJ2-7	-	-	TGTGCCTGGAGCCCCCAATTCGCCCCCGCGGGCTACGAGCAGTACTTC	CAWSPQFAPAGYEQYF
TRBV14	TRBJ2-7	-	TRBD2	TGTGCCAGCAGCCAAAGGATAGCGGGAGGGCTGAGTTACGAGCAGTACTTC	CASSQRIAGGLSYEQYF
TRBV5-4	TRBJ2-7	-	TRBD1	TGTGCCAGCAGCCAGGGACAGGCCTACGAGCAGTACTTC	CASSQGQAYEQYF
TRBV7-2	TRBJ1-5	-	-	TGTGCCAGCAGCTTATCGGGCAGGGCAGGTCAGCCCCAGCATTTT	CASSLSGRAGQPQHF
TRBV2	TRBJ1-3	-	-	TGTGCCAGCAGCTTACAGGGCTTTGGAAACACCATATATTTT	CASSLQGFGNTIYF
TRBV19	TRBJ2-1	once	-	TGTGCCAGTAACCCGGATTGGACCTACAATGAGCAGTTCTTC	CASNPDWTYNEQFF
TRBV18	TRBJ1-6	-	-	TGTGCCAGCTCACCACCAGCACGGGTTTCACCCCTCCACTTT	CASSPPARVSPLHF
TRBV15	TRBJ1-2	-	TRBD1	TGCGCCACCAGCAGCCTATGGGACAGATCGCACTATGGCTACACCTTC	CATSSLWDRSHYGYTF
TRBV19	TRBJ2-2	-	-	TGTGCCAGCCTCATGGGGCAGAACACCGGGGAGCTGTTTTTT	CASLMGQNTGELFF
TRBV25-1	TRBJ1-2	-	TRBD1	TGTGCCAGCAGTGGGCCGGGACAGGGTGGCTACACCTTC	CASSGPGQGGYTF
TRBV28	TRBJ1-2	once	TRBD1	TGTGCCAGCAGTTTGCGACAGGGGTACCTCCGCTACACCTTC	CASSLRQGYLRYTF
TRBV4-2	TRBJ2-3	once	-	TGTGCCAGCAGCCAACCCCAGGGCCTCACAGATACGCAGTATTTT	CASSQPQGLTDTQYF
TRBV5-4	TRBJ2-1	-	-	TGTGCCAGCAGCTTGTCGGCTCGCGCGAGTGAGCAGTTCTTC	CASSLSARASEQFF
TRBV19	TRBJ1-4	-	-	TGTGCCAGTGGTTTAGACCCGGTCAGTGAAAAACTGTTTTTT	CASGLDPVSEKLFF
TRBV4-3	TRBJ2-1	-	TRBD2	TGCGCCAGCAGCCAAGATGAGCGGGGTTACAATGAGCAGTTCTTC	CASSQDERGYNEQFF
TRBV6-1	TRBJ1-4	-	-	TGTGCCAGCAGTGAATGGGGGGGACCTCCCTTT	CASSEWGGPPF
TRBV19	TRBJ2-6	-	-	TGTGCCAGTAGTACTATGGCCTCTGGGGCCAACGTCCTGACTTTC	CASSTMASGANVLTF
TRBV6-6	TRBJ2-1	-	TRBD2	TGTGCCAGCACTCACAGGGCGGGGGGCCCCTACAATGAGCAGTTCTTC	CASTHRAGGPYNEQFF
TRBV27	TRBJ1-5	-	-	TGTGCCAGCAGTTTACGGAACTACCAGCCCCAGCATTTT	CASSLRNYQPQHF
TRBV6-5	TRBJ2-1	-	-	TGTGCCAGCAGTTACTTTGGGATGCACAATGAGCAGTTCTTC	CASSYFGMHNEQFF
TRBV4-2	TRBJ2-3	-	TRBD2	TGTGCCAGCAGCCAAGGGGACGCGGGAGCGCTTGATACGCAGTATTTT	CASSQGDAGALDTQYF
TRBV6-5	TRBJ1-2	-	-	TGTGCCAGCAGTCTAGAACGGTACTATGGCTACACCTTC	CASSLERYYGYTF
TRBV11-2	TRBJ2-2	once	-	TGTGCCAGCAGTCTCGGACCCGGGGAGCTGTTTTTT	CASSLGPGELFF
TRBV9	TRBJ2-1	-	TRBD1	TGTGCCAGCAGCGTAGCTATCGGGACAGGGGTCGACTACAATGAGCAGTTCTTC	CASSVAIGTGVDYNEQFF
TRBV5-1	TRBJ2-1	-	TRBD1	TGCGCCAGCAGCTTGGTTTTCGGACAGGGGAACAATGAGCAGTTCTTC	CASSLVFGQGNNEQFF
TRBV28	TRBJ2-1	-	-	TGTGCCAGCAGTTTATTACCCGGAGGGGAGCAGTTCTTC	CASSLLPGGEQFF
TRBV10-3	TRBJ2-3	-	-	TGTGCCATCAGTGAGATAGCGCAAAGCACAGATACGCAGTATTTT	CAISEIAQSTDTQYF
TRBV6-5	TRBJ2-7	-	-	TGTGCCAGCAGAAAAACCGACCCGGTCTTCCAGGAGCAGTACTTC	CASRKTDPVFQEQYF
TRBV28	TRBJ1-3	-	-	TGTGCCAGCAGTTTAAGTAGGACAGCCTTCTCTGGAAACACCATATATTTT	CASSLSRTAFSGNTIYF
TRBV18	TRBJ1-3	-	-	TGTGCCAGCTCATGGGGCTCTGGAAACACCATATATTTT	CASSWGSGNTIYF
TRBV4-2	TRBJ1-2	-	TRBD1	TGTGCCAGCAGCCAAGTAGGACAGGGGGGATCCAACTATGGCTACACCTTC	CASSQVGQGGSNYGYTF
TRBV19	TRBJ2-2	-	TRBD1	TGTGCCAGTAGTGCCCACCGGACAGGGCCCGGGGAGCTGTTTTTT	CASSAHRTGPGELFF
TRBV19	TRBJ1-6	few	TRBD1	TGTGCCAGTAGTCTGGACAGGGCAATCTCACCCCTCCACTTT	CASSLDRAISPLHF
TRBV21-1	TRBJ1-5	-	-	TGTGCCAGCAGGGCCTATCGAAAGAAAGGGACAGAAACTGCATATAGCAATCAGCCCCAGCATTTT	CASRAYRKKGTETAYSNQPQHF
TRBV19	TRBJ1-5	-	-	TGTGCCAGTAGTATCTCGGTCTCGACAGTTGCCTCCCTCAATCAGCCCCAGCATTTT	CASSISVSTVASLNQPQHF
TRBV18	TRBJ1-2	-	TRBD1	TGTGCCAGCTCACCAATCACGACAGGGAACTATGGCTACACCTTC	CASSPITTGNYGYTF
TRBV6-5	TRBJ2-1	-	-	TGTGCCAGCACCTATGTCAATGAGCAGTTCTTC	CASTYVNEQFF
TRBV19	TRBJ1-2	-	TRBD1	TGTGCCAGTACCCTCCGGGACAGGGGAGAGGCTAACTATGGCTACACCTTC	CASTLRDRGEANYGYTF
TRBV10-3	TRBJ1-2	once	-	TGTGCCATCAGTGAGGGATTTGGCTACACCTTC	CAISEGFGYTF
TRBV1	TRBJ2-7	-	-	TGCACCAGCAGCCGCCTACAGGGGGCGGATCAAGAGCAGTACTTC	CTSSRLQGADQEQYF
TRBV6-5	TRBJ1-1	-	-	TGTGCCAGCAGTTACTCTCAGCGGAACACTGAAGCTTTCTTT	CASSYSQRNTEAFF
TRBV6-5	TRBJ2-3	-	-	TGTGCCAGCAGCCCGAGGAGCGCCAACACAGATACGCAGTATTTT	CASSPRSANTDTQYF
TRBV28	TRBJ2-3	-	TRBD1	TGTGCCAGCGGCCTAGGGGGCTTTAACACAGATACGCAGTATTTT	CASGLGGFNTDTQYF
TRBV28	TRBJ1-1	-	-	TGTGCCAGCAGTCCCCTCTACCAAATGAACACTGAAGCTTTCTTT	CASSPLYQMNTEAFF